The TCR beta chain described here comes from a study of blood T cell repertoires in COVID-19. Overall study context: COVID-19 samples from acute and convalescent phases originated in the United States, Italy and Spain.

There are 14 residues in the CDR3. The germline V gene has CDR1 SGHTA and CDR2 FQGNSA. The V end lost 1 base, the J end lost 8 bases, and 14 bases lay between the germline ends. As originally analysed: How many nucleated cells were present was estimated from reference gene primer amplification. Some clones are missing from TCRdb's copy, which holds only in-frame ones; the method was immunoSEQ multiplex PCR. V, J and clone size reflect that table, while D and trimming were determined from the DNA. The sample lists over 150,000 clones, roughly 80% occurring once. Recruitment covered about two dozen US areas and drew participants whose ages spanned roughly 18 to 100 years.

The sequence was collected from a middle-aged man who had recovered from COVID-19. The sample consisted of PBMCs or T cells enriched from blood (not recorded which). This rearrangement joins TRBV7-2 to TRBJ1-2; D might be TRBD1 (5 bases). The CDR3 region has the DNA TGTGCCAGCAGCTTAGTACGGTCGAGACAGGGCTACACCTTC. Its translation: CASSLVRSRQGYTF.